This T cell receptor beta chain was sequenced in a study of regulatory T cells in long-lasting Graves disease (dated by TCRdb to 2020 to 2022). Study-wide context: In the newly diagnosed Graves' disease group, patients had been taking antithyroid drugs for less than 3 months. This study used TCR sequencing and RNA sequencing of peripheral blood to compare persistent Graves' disease patients against newly diagnosed Graves' disease patients. The study took place in China and was registered as a clinical trial. TCR sequencing covered around 13 persistent and roughly 20 newly diagnosed Graves' disease patients, approximately 33 samples in total.

This specimen's time point label, per the study, means: newly diagnosed GD, antithyroid drugs for less than 3 months. For both TCR sequencing and RNA sequencing, RNA was extracted from PBMCs in TRIzol. The diagnosis of Graves' disease was made according to American Thyroid Association guidelines. Patients were recruited from an endocrinology department in Xi'an, China. Each patient gave about 10 milliliters of peripheral blood, collected in an EDTA anticoagulant tube. Ficoll Paque Plus density gradient separation was used to isolate PBMCs, and no additional T cell sorting was done. An Agilent 2100 Bioanalyzer and agarose gel were used to check RNA quality, while a NanoDrop 2000 measured RNA concentration. What the research found in general, with its limitations: The authors noted that the small sample size was a limitation that may lower accuracy. Compared with newly diagnosed patients, patients with persistent Graves' disease had lower TCR Shannon entropy and fewer highly expanded clones, which suggests clonal expansion. Patients with persistent disease shared more public clonotypes (about 2,900) than newly diagnosed patients did (more than 900). Sequencing and analysis were restricted to the TCR beta chain. Only peripheral blood was studied, because thyroid tissue, the primary lesion, was inaccessible.

Library method: multiplex PCR. The sequencer was an Illumina HiSeq 4000. To build TCR beta libraries, CDR3 regions were amplified by Arm-PCR using iRepertoire HTBI primers. Before sequencing, the PCR products underwent gel purification. On the authors' methods: Across samples, 60 to 80 TRBV and 13 to 15 TRBJ segments were identified and used for gene usage analysis of CDR3 amino acid clonotypes. COPE and FqMerger were used to merge filtered high-quality paired reads into contigs. Contigs were aligned with BLAST to IMGT TRBV, TRBD and TRBJ reference genes, and CDR3 was defined per IMGT. Highly expanded clones were defined as clonotypes with a frequency above 0.1%. Repertoire diversity was measured by Shannon entropy, and V-J evenness by the Gini coefficient. A clonotype found in more than one individual was treated as public. TCRdb trimmed public reads at Q25 via fastp, called clones via MiXCR and kept in-frame beta chains. A single entry per CDR3 protein holds the most common genes and DNA from its merged rows. TCRdb's processing, not the study's, gives the V and J calls here. For this sample there are 400,000 to 500,000 distinct CDR3 sequences; 14% appear just once. The ten top clones hold approximately 15% of the sample.

This clonotype occurred many times. There is no known antigen for this receptor. No base-level quality is on record; no much larger clone is a single base apart. Another study also made use of these data, one on T cells in Graves' hyperthyroidism and ophthalmopathy. In that second paper, the authors write: Stable Graves' hyperthyroidism was defined as no progression to ophthalmopathy during 18 months of follow-up. Hyperthyroidism patients were newly diagnosed, with disease duration under 2 months, and aged 18 to 65 years. The study excluded patients with uncontrolled infections, other autoimmune diseases, pregnancy or lactation. Diagnoses relied on clinical symptoms, serum thyroxine and TRAb, thyroid ultrasound and orbital computed tomography. The TCR CDR3 was subjected to a first round of RT-PCR using the HTBI primer set and the Qiagen OneStep RT-PCR kit. Most expanded thyroid clonotypes (frequency above 0.001) were also found in blood, which suggests that blood repertoires may mirror thyroid immune responses. A model built on a 13 V-J signature distinguished ophthalmopathy from stable hyperthyroidism, reaching around 88% sensitivity and 81.08% specificity in cross-validation and 80%/75% in testing. In validation, the model predicted progression to ophthalmopathy with over 65% sensitivity and 72.22% specificity, a median of 6.5 months before onset. To identify distinguishing TCR V-J signatures, a discovery cohort of about 100 patients was used, comprising approximately 40 with Graves' ophthalmopathy and some 57 with stable Graves' hyperthyroidism. An independent validation cohort of under 20 hyperthyroidism patients and over 15 patients who later progressed to ophthalmopathy tested prospective prediction of ophthalmopathy. The approximately 100 discovery patients were divided at random into training and test sets in a 7:3 ratio. In addition, the study compared T-cell repertoires in thyroid tissue and in blood from roughly six Graves' hyperthyroidism patients. Once sampling was done, hyperthyroidism patients were given methimazole at a starting dose of 30 mg daily, whereas ophthalmopathy patients were given high-dose intravenous methylprednisolone. Libraries were constructed in a second round of multiplex PCR, after which size selection and purification were carried out. The libraries were sequenced on an Illumina HiSeq2000 using paired-end 100 bp reads. Raw data were processed with SOAPnuke, discarding reads with adapters, uncalled bases, mean Phred below 15, or no exact constant-primer or identifier match. High-quality paired reads were merged with COPE v1.2.5, and unique nucleotide sequences were defined as clonotypes. Clonotypes were aligned to IMGT TRBV, TRBD and TRBJ reference segments using MiTCR v1.1. The analysis included only V-J combinations with a frequency above 0.0001, which together covered 99.2% of the repertoires. The TCS score was defined as the ratio of F50 (clonal expansion) to E x V (chaos), calculated using BLOSUM62-based TCRdist between CDR3 peptides within each V-J. Welch's t-statistics and random forest reduced approximately 520 V-J features to around 14, which were used in a naive Bayes classifier (R e1071). Sample size was not statistically predetermined, and blinding of investigators to group allocation was not performed. The paper reports TCR Vbeta CDR3 sequencing of roughly 140 peripheral blood samples: 40 to 45 ophthalmopathy, about 75 hyperthyroidism and about 17 progressor patients.

The origin of this receptor is a woman in her forties or fifties with Graves disease. Donor details come from another sample of the same person, matched by shared clones. Sequenced here: peripheral blood mononuclear cells (PBMCs), sampled at new diagnosis, from a patient treated with antithyroid drugs.

For the CDR3, the sequence is CASSSQGSSYEQYF. The DNA is TGCGCCAGCAGCTCACAGGGTAGCTCCTACGAGCAGTACTTC. The V and J segments used are TRBV5-1 and TRBJ2-7; a tentative D call is TRBD1 (6 bases match). CDR1 is given as SGHRS and CDR2 as YFSETQ, both from the germline V gene. CDR3 length: 14 amino acids, cysteine to phenylalanine. This entry keeps only the CDR3 DNA: 42 bases, framed from base 1. V is shortened by 3 bases, J by 0 bases, and the region joining them spans 10 bases.